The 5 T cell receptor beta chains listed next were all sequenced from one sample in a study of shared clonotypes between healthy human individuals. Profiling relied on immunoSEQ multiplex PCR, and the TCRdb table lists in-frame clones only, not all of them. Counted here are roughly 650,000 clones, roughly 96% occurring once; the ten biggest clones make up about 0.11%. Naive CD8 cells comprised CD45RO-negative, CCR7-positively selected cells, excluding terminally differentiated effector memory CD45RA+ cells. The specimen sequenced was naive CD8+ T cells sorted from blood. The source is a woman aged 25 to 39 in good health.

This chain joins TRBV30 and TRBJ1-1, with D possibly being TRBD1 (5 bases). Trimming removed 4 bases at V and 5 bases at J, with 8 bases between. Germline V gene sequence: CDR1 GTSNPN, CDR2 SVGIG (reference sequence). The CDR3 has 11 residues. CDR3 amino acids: CAWTGVTEAFF. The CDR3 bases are TGTGCCTGGACGGGGGTGACTGAAGCTTTCTTT.

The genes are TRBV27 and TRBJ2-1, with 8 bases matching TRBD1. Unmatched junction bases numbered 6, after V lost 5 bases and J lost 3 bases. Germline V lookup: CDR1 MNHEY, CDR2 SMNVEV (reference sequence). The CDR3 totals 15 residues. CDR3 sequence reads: CASSHGQGFYNEQFF. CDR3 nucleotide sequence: TGTGCCAGCAGTCATGGACAGGGTTTCTACAATGAGCAGTTCTTC.

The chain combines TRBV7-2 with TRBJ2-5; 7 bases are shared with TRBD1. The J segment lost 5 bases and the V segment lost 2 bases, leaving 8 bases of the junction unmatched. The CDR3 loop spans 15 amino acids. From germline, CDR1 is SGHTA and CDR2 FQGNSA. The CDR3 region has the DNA TGTGCCAGCAGCTTACGGGACAGCAAATGGGAGACCCAGTACTTC. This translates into CASSLRDSKWETQYF.

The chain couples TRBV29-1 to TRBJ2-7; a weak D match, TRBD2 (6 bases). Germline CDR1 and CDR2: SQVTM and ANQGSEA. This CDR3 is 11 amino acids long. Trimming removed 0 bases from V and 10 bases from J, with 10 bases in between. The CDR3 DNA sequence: TGCAGCGTTGAAGAAGGGAGGTCTCAGTACTTC. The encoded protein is CSVEEGRSQYF.

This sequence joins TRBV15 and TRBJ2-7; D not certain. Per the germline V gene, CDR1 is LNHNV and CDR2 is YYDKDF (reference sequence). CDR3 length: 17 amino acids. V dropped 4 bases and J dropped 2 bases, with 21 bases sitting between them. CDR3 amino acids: CATSTSAPGRSPYEQYF. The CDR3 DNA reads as TGTGCCACCAGCACGTCTGCGCCAGGCCGATCCCCCTACGAGCAGTACTTC.